This T cell receptor beta chain was sequenced in a study of blood T cell repertoires in COVID-19. On the study more broadly: Acute-phase and convalescent COVID-19 samples originated in the United States, Italy and Spain. PBMCs, B-cell-depleted T cells, or T cells provided the cDNA or gDNA that made up the material.

Assay used: immunoSEQ multiplex PCR; TCRdb lists only in-frame clones, some missing. Of 300,000 to 400,000 clones in the sample, approximately 88% were seen once. Germline CDR1 is MNHEY and CDR2 is SVGEGT. Trimming cost V 4 bases and J 6 bases; bases outside gene matches: 2. The CDR3 is 13 residues long. Seattle's cohort entered during active infection and was followed longitudinally. Note on this clone: Other DNA sequences in this sample translate to the same CDR3.

This chain connects TRBV6-2 or TRBV6-3 to TRBJ1-2; TRBD1 aligns across 10 bases. The source is a woman in her 30s with COVID-19, enrolled during active disease. The sequenced material came from peripheral blood. The chain's CDR3 is CASSLGQGNGYTF. The CDR3 coding sequence is TGTGCCAGCAGTTTGGGACAGGGGAATGGCTACACCTTC.